These 31 T cell receptor beta chains share one sample of origin, sequenced in a study of blood T cell repertoires in COVID-19. Sequencing was performed with immunoSEQ multiplex PCR; in TCRdb, only in-frame clones are kept and a portion is missing. Found here are fewer than 150,000 clones, about nine tenths of them singletons; the top ten hold 25% to 30%. Specimen: peripheral blood. These receptors all stem from a human donor in a cohort sampled during active COVID-19.

The chain is built from TRBV7-3 and TRBJ2-3, with 8 bases fitting TRBD2. V shed 6 bases, J shed 5 bases, and the junction held 13 bases outside the gene matches. This CDR3 contains 16 residues. Germline CDR1 reads SGHTA; CDR2 reads FQGTGA. The CDR3 nucleotides read TGTGCCAGCAGTTACCGGGGGGGCGTAGATATAGATACGCAGTATTTT. Translated, it gives CASSYRGGVDIDTQYF.

The genes are TRBV2 and TRBJ2-3; the D is unclear. The V end was cut by 1 base, the J end by 5 bases, with 4 bases between. The length of the CDR3 is 12 residues. Germline V gives CDR1 SNHLY, CDR2 FYNNEI. The DNA for the CDR3 is TGTGCCAGCAGTGAAGGGCTAGATACGCAGTATTTT. It codes for CASSEGLDTQYF.

The chain uses TRBV15 and TRBJ2-7; D remains unclear. Deletions cut 4 bases from V and 1 base from J, with 5 bases between. The CDR3 totals 12 residues. Germline CDR1 LNHNV, CDR2 YYDKDF (reference sequence). CDR3 bases: TGTGCCACCAGCACCGGGTCCTACGAGCAGTACTTC. Translation gives CATSTGSYEQYF.

The chain couples TRBV7-8 to TRBJ2-2, with 9 bases lining up with TRBD1. The CDR3 extends over 17 amino acids. Trimming removed 4 bases from V and 4 bases from J; junction bases left unmatched: 10. CDR1 is SGHVS, CDR2 FQNEAQ, per germline. The CDR3: CASSYLPGQGSTGELFF. Here the CDR3 DNA reads TGTGCCAGCAGCTACCTCCCGGGACAGGGCTCCACCGGGGAGCTGTTTTTT.

The genes are TRBV6-5 and TRBJ2-5, with 10 bases matching TRBD1. CDR1 is MNHEY, CDR2 SVGAGI, per germline. The CDR3 sequence is 15 residues long. Losses at the gene ends were 2 bases for V and 5 bases for J; bases not matched to a gene: 5. The CDR3 protein is CASSYAGQGTETQYF. The CDR3 nucleotides are TGTGCCAGCAGTTACGCGGGACAGGGGACCGAGACCCAGTACTTC.

J is TRBJ2-3 and V is TRBV3-1 (or the pseudogene TRBV3-2), with D perhaps matching TRBD2 (7 bases). Germline loops: CDR1 LGHDT, CDR2 YNNKEL (reference sequence). V was trimmed by 0 bases and J by 5 bases, leaving 18 bases between them. This CDR3 comprises 17 residues. CDR3 bases: TGTGCCAGCAGCCAAGAGTTTAGGCGGGGGCGTGGAGATACGCAGTATTTT. This gives the protein CASSQEFRRGRGDTQYF.

The V gene is TRBV5-1, the J gene TRBJ1-4; D remains ambiguous. Germline CDR1 SGHRS, CDR2 YFSETQ. The CDR3 covers 14 residues. V lost 1 base and J 4 bases, leaving 8 bases between the germline ends. CDR3 sequence (DNA): TGCGCCAGCAGCTTGACGAAGCTTAATGAAAAACTGTTTTTT. It specifies CASSLTKLNEKLFF. Using reference TRBV5-1 and TRBJ1-4 for the parts outside the CDR3, the full variable domain is KAGVTQTPRYLIKTRGQQVTLSCSPISGHRSVSWYQQTPGQGLQFLFEYFSETQRNKGNFPGRFSGRQFSNSRSEMNVSTLELGDSALYLCASSLTKLNEKLFFGSGTQLSVL.

This chain joins TRBV12-3 or TRBV12-4 and TRBJ1-5; D unclear. The ends were cut back, 7 bases at V and 8 bases at J, with 12 bases in the middle. The CDR3 contains 12 residues. This CDR3 reads CASTTSGKPQHF. The CDR3, as DNA: TGTGCCAGCACCACCTCGGGAAAGCCCCAGCATTTT.

This rearrangement joins TRBV3-1 (or the pseudogene TRBV3-2) to TRBJ1-1; D is undetermined. Germline V gives CDR1 LGHDT, CDR2 YNNKEL (reference sequence). The CDR3 runs 13 residues. V lost 4 bases, J lost 5 bases, and 11 bases lay in between. The CDR3 sequence: CASSPERRTEAFF. CDR3 bases: TGTGCCAGCAGCCCGGAGCGTCGGACTGAAGCTTTCTTT.

The rearrangement joins TRBV4-2 to TRBJ1-3; tentatively, D is TRBD1 (5 bases). V was shortened by 7 bases and J by 0 bases, with 10 bases between the two germline ends. CDR1 and CDR2 from the germline V gene are LGHNA and YNFKEQ. This CDR3 comprises 14 residues. CDR3 sequence: CASTMTVSGNTIYF. The CDR3 region has the DNA TGTGCCAGCACCATGACAGTCTCTGGAAACACCATATATTTT.

The genes are TRBV9 and TRBJ2-1; 14 bases map to TRBD2. The V gene end was trimmed by 4 bases and the J gene end by 1 base; junction bases not matched to a gene: 7. This CDR3 region has 18 residues. Germline CDR1 is SGDLS and CDR2 is YYNGEE. CDR3 loop: CASSLRTSGGISYNEQFF. CDR3 coding DNA: TGTGCCAGCAGCTTGAGGACTAGCGGGGGGATATCCTACAATGAGCAGTTCTTC.

The V gene is TRBV7-9, the J gene TRBJ1-1; D possibly corresponds to TRBD1 (5 bases). The V end was cut by 3 bases, the J end by 2 bases, with 16 bases between. There are 16 residues in the CDR3. The V gene's germline CDR1 is SEHNR and CDR2 FQNEAQ (reference sequence). The CDR3 loop is CASSFGVRRGNTEAFF. CDR3 DNA sequence: TGTGCCAGCAGCTTCGGGGTCCGGAGGGGTAACACTGAAGCTTTCTTT.

This chain uses TRBV9 with TRBJ2-2; D might be TRBD1 (7 bases). Germline CDR1 and CDR2: SGDLS and YYNGEE. The CDR3 spans 15 residues. Deletions cut 4 bases from V and 6 bases from J, with 16 bases between. CDR3 region: CASSQGGLLAGELFF. CDR3 coding DNA: TGTGCCAGCAGCCAGGGGGGACTCCTAGCCGGGGAGCTGTTTTTT. Using reference TRBV9 and TRBJ2-2 for the parts outside the CDR3, the full variable domain is DSGVTQTPKHLITATGQRVTLRCSPRSGDLSVYWYQQSLDQGLQFLIQYYNGEERAKGNILERFSAQQFPDLHSELNLSSLELGDSALYFCASSQGGLLAGELFFGEGSRLTVL.

The V gene is TRBV3-1 (or the pseudogene TRBV3-2), the J gene TRBJ1-6; TRBD1 might be the D (5 bases). The CDR3 covers 15 residues. The germline CDR1 and CDR2 sequences are LGHDT and YNNKEL (reference sequence). Trimming stripped 4 bases from V and 7 bases from J, with 14 bases between. The CDR3 DNA sequence: TGTGCCAGCAGCCCGCAGGGACTTGAGAATTCACCCCTCCACTTT. Protein: CASSPQGLENSPLHF.

The chain carries TRBV2 and TRBJ2-2, with 9 positions matching TRBD2. Germline loops: CDR1 SNHLY, CDR2 FYNNEI. V shed 4 bases and J 6 bases; nucleotides not matched to a gene: 6. This CDR3 has 15 residues. The chain's CDR3 is CASSVLSGGSGELFF. The CDR3, as DNA: TGTGCCAGCAGTGTGCTTAGCGGGGGTTCCGGGGAGCTGTTTTTT.

This clone was observed once. The genes are TRBV7-3 and TRBJ2-1, with 14 bases lining up with TRBD2. The junction had 13 bases not matched to a gene; V was cut back by 5 bases and J by 7 bases. The CDR3 consists of 18 residues. Germline V gene data show CDR1 as SGHTA and CDR2 as FQGTGA. This CDR3 is CASSPGLAGARARNEQFF. CDR3 DNA sequence: TGTGCCAGCAGCCCGGGACTAGCGGGGGCCCGGGCGAGGAATGAGCAGTTCTTC. Full variable domain (rest looked up from reference TRBV7-3 and TRBJ2-1): GAGVSQTPSNKVTEKGKYVELRCDPISGHTALYWYRQSLGQGPEFLIYFQGTGAADDSGLPNDRFFAVRPEGSVSTLKIQRTERGDSAVYLCASSPGLAGARARNEQFFGPGTRLTVL.

This clone showed up just a few times. The chain carries TRBV2 and TRBJ2-3, with 7 positions matching TRBD1. Trimming cost V 4 bases and J 4 bases; bases outside gene matches: 2. Per germline, CDR1 SNHLY and CDR2 FYNNEI. The CDR3 has 13 residues. The CDR3 loop is CASSAQGADTQYF. The CDR3 bases are TGTGCCAGCAGTGCGCAGGGGGCAGATACGCAGTATTTT. Combining the CDR3 with reference TRBV2 and TRBJ2-3 gives the whole variable domain EPEVTQTPSHQVTQMGQEVILRCVPISNHLYFYWYRQILGQKVEFLVSFYNNEISEKSEIFDDQFSVERPDGSNFTLKIRSTKLEDSAMYFCASSAQGADTQYFGPGTRLTVL.

This clone was observed a single time. The chain has TRBV6-4 and TRBJ2-1; D is uncertain. The germline CDR1 and CDR2 sequences are MRHNA and SNTAGT. This CDR3 is built from 13 residues. V was clipped by 4 bases and J by 6 bases, with 10 bases between them. The CDR3 nucleotides read TGTGCCAGCAGTGTAGAATCTAGCAATGAGCAGTTCTTC. Its protein product is CASSVESSNEQFF.

The J gene is TRBJ2-3, the V gene TRBV11-2; D is possibly TRBD1 (6 bases). V lost 5 bases to trimming and J lost 4 bases, with 13 bases between them. This CDR3 region has 14 residues. Germline CDR1 reads SGHAT; CDR2 reads FQNNGV. CDR3 nucleotides: TGTGCCAGCAGCCCGAACAGGGTCCCAGATACGCAGTATTTT. Amino acid sequence: CASSPNRVPDTQYF.

The chain joins TRBV5-8 to TRBJ1-2, with D tentatively TRBD1 (6 bases). Trimming stripped 6 bases from V and 4 bases from J, with 22 bases between. Germline lookup yields CDR1 SGHTS and CDR2 YDEGEE. The CDR3 is 16 amino acids. The CDR3 coding sequence is TGTGCCAGCACGTTCGGCAGGGGCCTTCTGAGCTATGGCTACACCTTC. This codes for CASTFGRGLLSYGYTF.

The rearrangement joins TRBV5-1 to TRBJ2-1, with 8 bases that match TRBD1. The CDR3 spans 15 residues. V lost 3 bases to trimming and J lost 6 bases; unmatched junction nucleotides: 8. The germline gives CDR1 SGHRS, CDR2 YFSETQ. DNA of the CDR3: TGCGCCAGCAGCTCCCCGACAGGGGCGGTCAATGAGCAGTTCTTC. It encodes CASSSPTGAVNEQFF.

In DNA form, the CDR3 reads TGTGCCAGCAGCTTATGGGGTGAACAGGGGAGAAACACCGGGGAGCTGTTTTTT. Residues: CASSLWGEQGRNTGELFF. The rearrangement joins TRBV11-2 to TRBJ2-2; 7 nucleotides agree with TRBD1. The CDR3 is made up of 18 amino acids. The J segment lost 2 bases and the V segment lost 2 bases, leaving 11 bases of the junction unmatched. From germline, CDR1 is SGHAT and CDR2 FQNNGV.

CDR3 DNA: TGCGCCAGCACGGATAGCGGGGGAACGAATACGCAGTATTTT. Its translation: CASTDSGGTNTQYF. This chain links TRBV5-1 with TRBJ2-3, with 9 bases matching TRBD2. CDR1 and CDR2 (germline): SGHRS, YFSETQ. The CDR3 is made up of 14 amino acids. V was pared by 6 bases and J by 7 bases, with 9 bases of the junction left unmatched.

The chain recombines TRBV19 with TRBJ1-1; 8 nucleotides line up with TRBD1. Germline trimming cut 4 bases from V and 6 bases from J; bases unmatched to any gene: 10. The CDR3 has 15 residues. Germline assignment: CDR1 LNHDA and CDR2 SQIVND (reference sequence). CDR3: CASSTAGTGFPEAFF. The CDR3 DNA is TGTGCCAGTAGTACCGCCGGGACAGGCTTCCCTGAAGCTTTCTTT.

J is TRBJ2-3 and V is TRBV7-2; the D gene is possibly TRBD1 (6 bases). Germline CDR1 is SGHTA and CDR2 is FQGNSA. The V gene lost 6 bases and the J gene lost 4 bases, with 14 bases spanning the gap. This CDR3 region has 14 residues. The CDR3 nucleotides read TGTGCCAGCAGGTCCCTTGGGACATCAGATACGCAGTATTTT. It translates to CASRSLGTSDTQYF.

In its sample, this clone was seen a few times. The CDR3 region has the DNA TGTGCCAGCAGCCCACAGGGGGCGGTGGGAACTGAAGCTTTCTTT. Protein product: CASSPQGAVGTEAFF. This chain connects TRBV7-2 to TRBJ1-1; 9 nucleotides match TRBD1. The CDR3 spans 15 residues. V was pared by 5 bases and J by 5 bases, with 9 bases of the junction left unmatched. CDR1 and CDR2 from the germline V gene are SGHTA and FQGNSA.

J is TRBJ1-5 and V is TRBV7-9; D remains unclear. V gave up 1 base and J gave up 4 bases, with 11 bases separating them. The CDR3 contains 15 residues. CDR1 and CDR2 (germline): SEHNR, FQNEAQ (reference sequence). The CDR3 region is CASSLEEGGNQPQHF. In nucleotides, the CDR3 is TGTGCCAGCAGCTTAGAGGAGGGAGGGAATCAGCCCCAGCATTTT.

V and J are TRBV4-3 and TRBJ2-1; TRBD1 matches at 8 bases. CDR1 is LGHNA, CDR2 YSLEER, per germline. V gave up 0 bases and J gave up 6 bases; unmatched junction bases: 7. The CDR3 extends over 16 amino acids. The CDR3 reads CASSQDVTGVGNEQFF. The DNA for the CDR3 is TGCGCCAGCAGCCAAGACGTGACAGGGGTCGGCAATGAGCAGTTCTTC.

This clone was seen more than once but under ten times. This sequence joins TRBV2 and TRBJ1-6; D is undetermined. There are 12 residues in the CDR3. V lost 10 bases and J 4 bases, leaving 8 bases between the germline ends. Germline V gene data show CDR1 as SNHLY and CDR2 as FYNNEI. DNA for the CDR3: TGTGCCACCATGGAGTATAATTCACCCCTCCACTTT. Its translation is CATMEYNSPLHF.

CDR3 in amino acids: CASSMTGGSGTGELFF. Here the CDR3 DNA reads TGTGCCAGCAGCATGACAGGGGGCAGTGGCACCGGGGAGCTGTTTTTT. The chain has TRBV9 and TRBJ2-2, with 10 bases aligning to TRBD1. The CDR3 has 16 residues. The V segment lost 4 bases and the J segment 4 bases; nucleotides outside the gene matches: 7. CDR1 is SGDLS and CDR2 is YYNGEE in the germline V gene.

The V call is TRBV4-3, the J call TRBJ2-3, with D possibly TRBD1 on 7 matching bases. Trimming took 3 bases from V and 2 from J, leaving 18 bases between them. This CDR3 spans 17 amino acids. Germline V gene data show CDR1 as LGHNA and CDR2 as YSLEER. The CDR3 DNA sequence: TGCGCCAGCAGCCACGGAGGGGGCAGCGGAACCACAGATACGCAGTATTTT. This codes for CASSHGGGSGTTDTQYF.